This T cell receptor (beta chain) was sequenced during a study of cytomegalovirus exposure and HLA in healthy donors. On this clone: The antigen is not known.

General study results and limits: V- and J-gene trimming of TCR beta was linked (in a later analysis) to a missense DCLRE1C variant. Among TCR beta chains, those listed as cytomegalovirus-associated numbered about 160.

The study ran its PCR with 60 Vbeta and 13 Jbeta primers. The repertoire was sequenced with immunoSEQ multiplex PCR; TCRdb's copy has only in-frame clones and lacks some. The sample lists under 95,000 clones, less than 10% occurring once. Specimen: PBMCs. The sequence came from a man aged 50-60 years in good health and CMV-seronegative.

The CDR3: CASSPHRVYGYTF. For the CDR3, the DNA is TGTGCCAGCAGTCCCCACAGGGTCTATGGCTACACCTTC. The genes are TRBV6-5 and TRBJ1-2; D is possibly TRBD1 (6 bases). Germline values: CDR1 MNHEY, CDR2 SVGAGI. Trimming cost V 5 bases and J 4 bases, with 11 bases left between them. The CDR3 is made up of 13 amino acids.